What follows is one TCR beta chain and its context. Antigen unknown. UMIs and sample barcodes were carried by the TCR alpha and TCR beta cDNA libraries that 5'RACE produced using constant-segment primers. TCRdb itself ran the 5' RACE reads through MiXCR, one entry per CDR3 protein. The repertoire consists of tens of thousands of distinct CDR3 sequences, with around 12% occurring once and the leading ten covering about 24%. The sample comes from a study of T-cell memory formation after mild COVID-19. General study points: Contracting clones from day 15 to 85 showed balanced CD4/CD8; later expanders favored CD4+. What remained unconfirmed was the SARS-CoV-2 specificity of second-wave clones peaking on day 37. Shrinking CD4+ clones resided mostly in CM and EM, and CD8+ ones in EMRA.

The germline CDR1 and CDR2 sequences are SGHRS and YFSETQ. Trimming cost V 1 base and J 1 base; bases outside gene matches: 5. This CDR3 region has 17 residues. Sequenced input: PBMCs or a T cell subset sorted from them (not recorded which). This sequence joins TRBV5-1 and TRBJ2-6, with TRBD1 matching over 7 bases. This clonotype was sampled from a man in his late teens or twenties who had mild COVID-19 (a few samples of this study predate the infection). Cell type and time point are not known. The CDR3, as DNA: TGCGCCAGCAGCTTGAAAAACAGGGGATCTGGGGCCAACGTCCTGACTTTC. Translated: CASSLKNRGSGANVLTF. Variable domain in full (rest from reference TRBV5-1 and TRBJ2-6): KAGVTQTPRYLIKTRGQQVTLSCSPISGHRSVSWYQQTPGQGLQFLFEYFSETQRNKGNFPGRFSGRQFSNSRSEMNVSTLELGDSALYLCASSLKNRGSGANVLTFGAGSRLTVL.